What follows are 9 T cell receptor beta chains derived from one specimen sequenced in a study of radiotherapy plus CTLA-4 blockade in lung cancer. Repertoires were generated with immunoSEQ multiplex PCR, while TCRdb's copy carries only in-frame clones and drops some. Found here are fewer than 100,000 clones, less than 85% of them singletons; the top ten hold 0.65% to 0.85%. The material sequenced was peripheral blood, taken from a patient treated with radiotherapy plus ipilimumab. The receptors were sampled from a human donor with non-small cell lung cancer who had stable disease on radiotherapy plus ipilimumab.

The chain couples TRBV30 to TRBJ2-1, with D unresolved. Germline-derived CDR1 and CDR2 are GTSNPN and SVGIG (reference sequence). CDR3 length equals 12 residues. Trimming removed 5 bases at V and 5 bases at J, with 10 bases between. CDR3 DNA sequence: TGTGCCTGGGGGCCTTCAGACAATGAGCAGTTCTTC. Amino acid sequence: CAWGPSDNEQFF. The full variable domain, completed using reference TRBV30 and TRBJ2-1, is SQTIHQWPATLVQPVGSPLSLECTVEGTSNPNLYWYRQAAGRGLQLLFYSVGIGQISSEVPQNLSASRPQDRQFILSSKKLLLSDSGFYLCAWGPSDNEQFFGPGTRLTVL.

This sequence joins TRBV7-9 and TRBJ2-3; maybe TRBD2 (5 bases). Deletions cut 1 base from V and 0 bases from J, with 8 bases between. From germline, CDR1 is SEHNR and CDR2 FQNEAQ (reference sequence). The CDR3 covers 15 residues. The CDR3 DNA follows: TGTGCCAGCAGCTTAGAACGCGGGAGCACAGATACGCAGTATTTT. Its translation is CASSLERGSTDTQYF.

The chain uses TRBV6-4 and TRBJ2-3; 7 bases line up with TRBD1. The CDR3 has 16 amino acids. The germline CDR1 and CDR2 sequences are MRHNA and SNTAGT. Germline trimming cut 2 bases from V and 5 bases from J; bases unmatched to any gene: 10. The CDR3 bases are TGTGCCAGCAGTGACCGACAGGGATGCGATGAAGATACGCAGTATTTT. Translated, it gives CASSDRQGCDEDTQYF.

The chain employs TRBV6-1 and TRBJ1-6; a weak D match, TRBD1 (5 bases). Germline V gene data show CDR1 as MNHNS and CDR2 as SASEGT. V was shortened by 10 bases and J by 9 bases, with 19 bases between the two germline ends. This CDR3 contains 14 residues. Here the CDR3 DNA reads TGTGCCACCGTAGGGACGGGAACCGGTTCACCCCTCCACTTT. It codes for CATVGTGTGSPLHF.

The V gene is TRBV6-5, the J gene TRBJ1-5; 10 bases are a match to TRBD1. The V gene's germline CDR1 is MNHEY and CDR2 SVGAGI. The V segment lost 5 bases and the J segment 5 bases; nucleotides outside the gene matches: 0. The CDR3 has 13 amino acids. CDR3 sequence reads: CASSGTGDQPQHF. The CDR3 DNA reads TGTGCCAGCAGTGGGACAGGGGATCAGCCCCAGCATTTT.

This clone was recorded only once. The rearrangement links TRBV14 to TRBJ2-7, with D uncertain. V was cut by 0 bases and J by 3 bases, with 6 bases left in between. Germline V gene data show CDR1 as SGHDN and CDR2 as FVKESK. This CDR3 region has 13 residues. This CDR3 is CASSQDRIYEQYF. The CDR3 bases are TGTGCCAGCAGCCAAGATCGGATCTACGAGCAGTACTTC.

CDR3 nucleotides: TGTGCCAGTAGTATAGCCGGGGGTGTGGGCTACGAGCAGTACTTC. Translation: CASSIAGGVGYEQYF. The chain uses TRBV19 and TRBJ2-7, with D perhaps matching TRBD2 (6 bases). Per the germline V gene, CDR1 is LNHDA and CDR2 is SQIVND (reference sequence). CDR3 size: 15 residues. Trimming pared 1 base from V and 3 bases from J, leaving 13 bases between.

The chain carries TRBV29-1 and TRBJ2-5; D remains ambiguous. The CDR3 loop spans 14 amino acids. Per germline, CDR1 SQVTM and CDR2 ANQGSEA. V was clipped by 3 bases and J by 1 base, with 12 bases between them. The CDR3 DNA reads as TGCAGCGTTGATATGAGACGGACCCAAGAGACCCAGTACTTC. It specifies CSVDMRRTQETQYF.

The CDR3 nucleotides read TGTGCCAGCAGTCCACTAGCGGGAGGTTGGAATGAGCAGTTCTTC. This gives the protein CASSPLAGGWNEQFF. The chain combines TRBV6-4 with TRBJ2-1; TRBD2 matches 12 bases. V lost 5 bases to trimming and J lost 7 bases; unmatched junction nucleotides: 6. CDR1 and CDR2 from the germline V gene are MRHNA and SNTAGT. This CDR3 contains 15 residues.